This entry lists 5 T cell receptor beta chains sequenced from one sample in a study of beta chain features in type 1 diabetes (dated by TCRdb to 2016 to 2019). Libraries were made using the immunoSEQ multiplex PCR assay. The entire isolated RNA was reverse transcribed using the High Capacity cDNA Reverse Transcription Kit, and thus expressed TCRB transcripts were sequenced. In TCRdb, the immuneACCESS table is reduced to in-frame sequences with V and J assigned. These tables do not hold every clone; where another copy was compared, an unresolved V gene accounts for under half, and the others remain unexplained. For this sample there are about 350,000 clones; about 18% appear just once. Jointly, the top ten make up 0.035% to 0.05% of the sample. The sequencing sample was made of naive CD4+ T cells from blood. What the cell subset or site label conveys for this sample: true naive CD4+ T cells. The receptors were sampled from a woman aged 18-29 years in good health.

This clone was seen more than once but under ten times. The J gene is TRBJ2-3, the V gene TRBV4-1; 7 bases align to TRBD1. The V gene's germline CDR1 is MGHRA and CDR2 YSYEKL. The CDR3 is 14 residues long. V was clipped by 6 bases and J by 4 bases; unmatched bases: 7. DNA for the CDR3: TGCGCCAGCAGTCGCGACAGGGATCCAGATACGCAGTATTTT. Translation: CASSRDRDPDTQYF.

The chain recombines TRBV27 with TRBJ2-1; TRBD2 agrees at 10 bases. This CDR3 spans 15 amino acids. CDR1 is MNHEY and CDR2 is SMNVEV in the germline V gene (reference sequence). Trimming cost V 3 bases and J 10 bases; bases outside gene matches: 9. This CDR3 reads CASSFSSGGLREQFF. For the CDR3, the DNA is TGTGCCAGCAGTTTTTCTAGCGGGGGTCTAAGGGAGCAGTTCTTC.

This clone was detected only a few times. The V and J genes are TRBV30 and TRBJ2-1; D gene unclear. The V gene's germline CDR1 is GTSNPN and CDR2 SVGIG (reference sequence). V was shortened by 5 bases and J by 0 bases, with 14 bases between the two germline ends. This CDR3 is 15 amino acids long. The CDR3 DNA follows: TGTGCCTGGGGGTTGGGTTGGAGCTCCTACAATGAGCAGTTCTTC. As protein: CAWGLGWSSYNEQFF.

This clone was detected only a few times. The rearrangement joins TRBV7-2 to TRBJ2-2; 7 bases are shared with TRBD1. V was pared by 5 bases and J by 6 bases, with 6 bases of the junction left unmatched. The CDR3 has 14 residues. Germline lookup yields CDR1 SGHTA and CDR2 FQGNSA. The CDR3: CASSRSQGAGELFF. In nucleotides, the CDR3 is TGTGCCAGCAGCAGATCTCAGGGGGCCGGGGAGCTGTTTTTT.

This chain uses TRBV23-1 with TRBJ2-5; 9 nucleotides align to TRBD1. TRBV23-1 is sorted into the ORF group, with uncertain function. With 3 bases clipped from V and 2 bases from J, the junction kept 7 bases outside the gene matches. The CDR3 has 16 amino acids. As DNA, the CDR3 is TGCGCCAGCAGTCACTACTCGGGGACAGGGCAAGAGACCCAGTACTTC. It specifies CASSHYSGTGQETQYF.